The 2 T cell receptor beta chains below come from one sample, sequenced in a study of vaccination and CD4 T cells after COVID-19. Their cognate antigens are unknown. Cultured CD4+ T cell DNA underwent sequencing with the Oncomine TCR Beta short-read assay. A single record per CDR3 protein comes from TCRdb applying MiXCR to the PCR reads. The sample consists of about 20,000 distinct CDR3 sequences, 40% to 45% of them appearing once. Treatment denoted: roughly 10-day PBMC culture with coronavirus spike peptide pools or control peptides (ViraFEST assay). Specimen: CD4+ T cells from blood, cultured in vitro, collected before SARS-CoV-2 vaccination. The receptors were sampled from a human donor who received a COVID-19 vaccine.

This chain links TRBV6-1 with TRBJ1-5; no firm D call. V gave up 8 bases and J gave up 7 bases, with 12 bases separating them. Germline CDR1 and CDR2: MNHNS and SASEGT. This CDR3 comprises 12 residues. The CDR3 sequence is CASLGQSQPQHF. In DNA form, the CDR3 reads TGTGCCAGCCTTGGGCAGTCCCAGCCCCAGCATTTT.

The V gene is TRBV5-1, the J gene TRBJ2-3; 7 positions match TRBD1. Looked up from germline, CDR1 is SGHRS and CDR2 is YFSETQ. The CDR3 has 14 amino acids. With V trimmed by 6 bases and J by 2 bases, 6 bases remained unmatched. CDR3 region: CASKQGINTDTQYF. The CDR3, as DNA: TGCGCCAGCAAACAGGGGATTAACACAGATACGCAGTATTTT.